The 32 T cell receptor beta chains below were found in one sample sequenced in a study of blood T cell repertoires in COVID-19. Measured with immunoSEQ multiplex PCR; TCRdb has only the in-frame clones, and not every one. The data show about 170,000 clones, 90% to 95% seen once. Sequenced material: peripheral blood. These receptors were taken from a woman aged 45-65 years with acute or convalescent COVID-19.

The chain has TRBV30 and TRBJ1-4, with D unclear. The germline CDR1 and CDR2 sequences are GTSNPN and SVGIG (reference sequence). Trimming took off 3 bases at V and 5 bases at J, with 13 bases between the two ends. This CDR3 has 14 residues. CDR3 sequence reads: CAWRPGSRNEKLFF. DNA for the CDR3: TGTGCCTGGAGGCCGGGATCTCGGAATGAAAAACTGTTTTTT.

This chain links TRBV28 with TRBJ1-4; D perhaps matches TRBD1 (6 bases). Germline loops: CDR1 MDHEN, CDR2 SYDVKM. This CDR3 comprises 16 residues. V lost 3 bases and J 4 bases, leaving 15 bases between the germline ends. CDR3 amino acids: CASSFEGGGLNEKLFF. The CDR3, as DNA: TGTGCCAGCAGTTTCGAGGGGGGGGGACTTAATGAAAAACTGTTTTTT.

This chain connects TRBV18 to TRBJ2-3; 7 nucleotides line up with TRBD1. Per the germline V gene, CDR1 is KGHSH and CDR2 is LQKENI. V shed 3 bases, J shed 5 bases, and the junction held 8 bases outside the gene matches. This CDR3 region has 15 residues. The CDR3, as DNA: TGTGCCAGCTCACCCTCCGGGACAGATAAAGATACGCAGTATTTT. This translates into CASSPSGTDKDTQYF.

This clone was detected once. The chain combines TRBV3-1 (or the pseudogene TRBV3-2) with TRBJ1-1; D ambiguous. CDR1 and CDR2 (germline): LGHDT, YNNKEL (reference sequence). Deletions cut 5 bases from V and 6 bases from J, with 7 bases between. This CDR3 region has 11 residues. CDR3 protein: CASSAAAEAFF. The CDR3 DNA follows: TGTGCCAGCAGCGCTGCGGCTGAAGCTTTCTTT.

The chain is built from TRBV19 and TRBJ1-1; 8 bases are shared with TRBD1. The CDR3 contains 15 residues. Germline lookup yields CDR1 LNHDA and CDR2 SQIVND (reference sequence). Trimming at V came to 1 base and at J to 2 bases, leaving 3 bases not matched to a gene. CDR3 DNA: TGTGCCAGTAGTATAGGGACAGGGTTAAACACTGAAGCTTTCTTT. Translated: CASSIGTGLNTEAFF.

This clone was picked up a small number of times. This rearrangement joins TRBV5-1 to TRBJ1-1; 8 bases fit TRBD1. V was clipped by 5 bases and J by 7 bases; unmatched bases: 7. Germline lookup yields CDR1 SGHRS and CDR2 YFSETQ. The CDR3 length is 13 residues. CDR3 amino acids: CASSRQGKDEAFF. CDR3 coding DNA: TGCGCCAGCAGTCGACAGGGGAAAGATGAAGCTTTCTTT. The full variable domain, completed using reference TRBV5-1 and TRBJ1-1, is KAGVTQTPRYLIKTRGQQVTLSCSPISGHRSVSWYQQTPGQGLQFLFEYFSETQRNKGNFPGRFSGRQFSNSRSEMNVSTLELGDSALYLCASSRQGKDEAFFGQGTRLTVV.

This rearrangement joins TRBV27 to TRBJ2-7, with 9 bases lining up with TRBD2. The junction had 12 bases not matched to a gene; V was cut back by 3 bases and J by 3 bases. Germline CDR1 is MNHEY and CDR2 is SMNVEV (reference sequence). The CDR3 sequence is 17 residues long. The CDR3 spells CASSFMASGKGVYEQYF. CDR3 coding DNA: TGTGCCAGCAGTTTCATGGCTAGCGGGAAGGGGGTCTACGAGCAGTACTTC.

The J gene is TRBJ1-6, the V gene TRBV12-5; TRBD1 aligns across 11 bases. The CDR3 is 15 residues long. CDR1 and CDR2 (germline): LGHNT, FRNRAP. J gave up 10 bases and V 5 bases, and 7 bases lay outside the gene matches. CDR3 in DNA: TGTGCTAGTGGTCCGCCGGGACAGGGGGACTCACCCCTCCACTTT. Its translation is CASGPPGQGDSPLHF. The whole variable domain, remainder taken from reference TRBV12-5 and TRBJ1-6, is DARVTQTPRHKVTEMGQEVTMRCQPILGHNTVFWYRQTMMQGLELLAYFRNRAPLDDSGMPKDRFSAEMPDATLATLKIQPSEPRDSAVYFCASGPPGQGDSPLHFGNGTRLTVT.

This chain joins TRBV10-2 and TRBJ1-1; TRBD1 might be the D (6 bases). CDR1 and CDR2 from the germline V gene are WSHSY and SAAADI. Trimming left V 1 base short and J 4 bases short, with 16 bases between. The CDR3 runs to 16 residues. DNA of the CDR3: TGCGCCAGCAGTGAGTGGGGACATGGGGGTGGCACTGAAGCTTTCTTT. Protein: CASSEWGHGGGTEAFF.

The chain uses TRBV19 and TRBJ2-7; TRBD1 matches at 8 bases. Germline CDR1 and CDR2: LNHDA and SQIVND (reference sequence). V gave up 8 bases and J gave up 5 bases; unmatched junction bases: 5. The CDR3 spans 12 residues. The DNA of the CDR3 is TGTGCCAGTTCGGCAGGGGGCGACGAGCAGTACTTC. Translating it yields CASSAGGDEQYF.

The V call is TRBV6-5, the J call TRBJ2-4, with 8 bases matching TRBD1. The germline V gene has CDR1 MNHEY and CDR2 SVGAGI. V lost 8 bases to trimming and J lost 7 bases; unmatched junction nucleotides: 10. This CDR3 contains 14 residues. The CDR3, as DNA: TGTGCCAGCGCTGCGGGACAGGCGGTCAACATTCAGTACTTC. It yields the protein CASAAGQAVNIQYF.

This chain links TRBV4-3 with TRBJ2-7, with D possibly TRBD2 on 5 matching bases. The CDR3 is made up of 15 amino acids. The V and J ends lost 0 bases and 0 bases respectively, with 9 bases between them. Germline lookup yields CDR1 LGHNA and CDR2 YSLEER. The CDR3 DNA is TGCGCCAGCAGCCAAGATGAGGCGGGCTCCTACGAGCAGTACTTC. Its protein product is CASSQDEAGSYEQYF.

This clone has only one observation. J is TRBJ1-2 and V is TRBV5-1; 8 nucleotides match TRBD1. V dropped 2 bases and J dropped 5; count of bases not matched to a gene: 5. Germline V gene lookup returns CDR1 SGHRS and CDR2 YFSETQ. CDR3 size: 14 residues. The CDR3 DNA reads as TGCGCCAGCAGCTTAGGAACAGGGGGTTATGGCTACACCTTC. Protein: CASSLGTGGYGYTF.

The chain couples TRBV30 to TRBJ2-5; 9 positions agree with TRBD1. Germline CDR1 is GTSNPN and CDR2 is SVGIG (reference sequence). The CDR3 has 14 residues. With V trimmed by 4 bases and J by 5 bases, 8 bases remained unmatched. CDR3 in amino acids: CAWNQQGAEETQYF. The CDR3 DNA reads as TGTGCCTGGAACCAACAGGGGGCGGAGGAGACCCAGTACTTC.

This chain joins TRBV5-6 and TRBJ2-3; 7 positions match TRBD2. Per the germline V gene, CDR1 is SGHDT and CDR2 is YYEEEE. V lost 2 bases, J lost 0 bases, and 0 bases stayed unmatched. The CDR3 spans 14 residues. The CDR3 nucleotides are TGTGCCAGCAGCTTTAGCGGGAGCACAGATACGCAGTATTTT. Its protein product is CASSFSGSTDTQYF.

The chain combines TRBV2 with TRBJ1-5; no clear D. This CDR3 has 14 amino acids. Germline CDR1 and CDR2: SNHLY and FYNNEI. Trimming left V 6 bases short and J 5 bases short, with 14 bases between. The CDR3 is CASSESRPDQPQHF. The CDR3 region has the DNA TGTGCCAGCAGCGAGTCGAGGCCCGATCAGCCCCAGCATTTT.

CDR3 residues: CAWSGGLAGETQYF. CDR3 nucleotide sequence: TGTGCCTGGAGTGGGGGCCTAGCGGGGGAGACCCAGTACTTC. This chain connects TRBV30 to TRBJ2-5, with TRBD2 matching over 9 bases. The germline V gene encodes CDR1 GTSNPN and CDR2 SVGIG (reference sequence). After removal of 1 base from V and 5 bases from J, the junction contained 5 bases not matched to a gene. This CDR3 spans 14 amino acids.

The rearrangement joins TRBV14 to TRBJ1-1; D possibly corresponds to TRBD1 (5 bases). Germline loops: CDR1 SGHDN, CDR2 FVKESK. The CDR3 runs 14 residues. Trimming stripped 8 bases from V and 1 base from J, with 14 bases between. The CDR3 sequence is CASRTGRGNTEAFF. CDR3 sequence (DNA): TGTGCCAGCCGTACAGGCCGAGGGAACACTGAAGCTTTCTTT.

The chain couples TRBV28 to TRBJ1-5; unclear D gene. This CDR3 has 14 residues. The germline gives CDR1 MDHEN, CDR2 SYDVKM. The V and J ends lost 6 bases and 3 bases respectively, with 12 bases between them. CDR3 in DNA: TGTGCCAGCAGGGAGGGCAGACACAATCAGCCCCAGCATTTT. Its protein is CASREGRHNQPQHF.

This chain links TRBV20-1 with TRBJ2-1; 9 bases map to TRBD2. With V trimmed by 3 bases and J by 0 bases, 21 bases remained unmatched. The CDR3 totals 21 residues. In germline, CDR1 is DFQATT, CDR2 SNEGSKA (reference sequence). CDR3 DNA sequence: TGCAGTGCTAGTATGCGGGGGGGACTCCGTATCCATATCAGCTCCTACAATGAGCAGTTCTTC. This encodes CSASMRGGLRIHISSYNEQFF.

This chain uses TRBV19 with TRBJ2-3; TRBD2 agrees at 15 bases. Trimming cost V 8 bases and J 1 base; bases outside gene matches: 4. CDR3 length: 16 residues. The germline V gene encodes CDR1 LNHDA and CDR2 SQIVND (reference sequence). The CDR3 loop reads CASLRTSGRGTDTQYF. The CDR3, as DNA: TGTGCCAGTCTCAGGACTAGCGGGAGGGGCACAGATACGCAGTATTTT.

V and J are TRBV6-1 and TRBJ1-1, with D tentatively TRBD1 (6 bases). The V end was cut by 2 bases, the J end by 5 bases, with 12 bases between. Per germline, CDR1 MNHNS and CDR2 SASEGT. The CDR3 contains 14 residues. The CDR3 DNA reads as TGTGCCAGCAGTGAATTAGACAGGAGGACTGAAGCTTTCTTT. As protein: CASSELDRRTEAFF.

CDR3 bases: TGTGCCATCAGCCAGGGACTGAATCAGCCCCAGCATTTT. This sequence encodes CAISQGLNQPQHF. V usage is TRBV10-3 and J usage is TRBJ1-5, with D possibly being TRBD1 (5 bases). The ends were cut back, 6 bases at V and 4 bases at J, with 10 bases in the middle. CDR1 and CDR2 (germline): ENHRY, SYGVKD. CDR3 length: 13 residues.

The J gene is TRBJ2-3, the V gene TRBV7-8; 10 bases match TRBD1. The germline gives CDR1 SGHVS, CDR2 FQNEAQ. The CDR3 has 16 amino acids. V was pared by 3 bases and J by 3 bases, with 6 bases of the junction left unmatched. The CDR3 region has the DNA TGTGCCAGCAGCTTGCCTCGGACAGGGGGAACAGATACGCAGTATTTT. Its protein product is CASSLPRTGGTDTQYF.

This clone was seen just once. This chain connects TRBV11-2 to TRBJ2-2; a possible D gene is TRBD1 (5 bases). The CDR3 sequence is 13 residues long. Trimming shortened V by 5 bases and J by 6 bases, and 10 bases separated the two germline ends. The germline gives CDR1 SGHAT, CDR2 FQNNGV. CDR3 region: CASSAQGAGELFF. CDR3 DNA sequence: TGTGCCAGCAGCGCCCAAGGGGCCGGGGAGCTGTTTTTT.

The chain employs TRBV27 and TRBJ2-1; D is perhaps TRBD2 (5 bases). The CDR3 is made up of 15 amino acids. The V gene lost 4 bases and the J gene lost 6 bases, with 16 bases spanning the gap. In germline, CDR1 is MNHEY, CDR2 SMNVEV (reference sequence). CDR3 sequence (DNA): TGTGCCAGCAGTTGGAGCGGTGGTTGGGGCAATGAGCAGTTCTTC. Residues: CASSWSGGWGNEQFF.

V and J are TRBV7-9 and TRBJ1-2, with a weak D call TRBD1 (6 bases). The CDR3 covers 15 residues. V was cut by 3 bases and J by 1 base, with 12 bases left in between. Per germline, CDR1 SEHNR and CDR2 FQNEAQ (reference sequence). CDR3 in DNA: TGTGCCAGCAGCTTCCCAGGGGATCGTAACTATGGCTACACCTTC. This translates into CASSFPGDRNYGYTF.

The CDR3, as DNA: TGTGCCAGCAGCTTAGTGGGGACAGGGAACACCGGGGAGCTGTTTTTT. This sequence encodes CASSLVGTGNTGELFF. This chain links TRBV7-2 with TRBJ2-2, with 8 bases aligning to TRBD1. Germline V gene lookup returns CDR1 SGHTA and CDR2 FQGNSA. The CDR3 spans 16 residues. Trimming at V came to 1 base and at J to 1 base, leaving 2 bases not matched to a gene.

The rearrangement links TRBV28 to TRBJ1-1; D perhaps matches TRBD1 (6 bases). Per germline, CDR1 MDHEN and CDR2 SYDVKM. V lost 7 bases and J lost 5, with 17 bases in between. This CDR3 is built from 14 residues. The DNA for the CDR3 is TGTGCCAGCAAAATGACAGGCCCACGGACTGAAGCTTTCTTT. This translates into CASKMTGPRTEAFF.

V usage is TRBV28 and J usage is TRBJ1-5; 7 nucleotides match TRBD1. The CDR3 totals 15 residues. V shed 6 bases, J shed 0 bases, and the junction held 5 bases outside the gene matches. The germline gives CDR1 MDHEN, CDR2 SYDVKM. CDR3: CASSPGTVSNQPQHF. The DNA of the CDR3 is TGTGCCAGCAGCCCCGGGACAGTTAGCAATCAGCCCCAGCATTTT.

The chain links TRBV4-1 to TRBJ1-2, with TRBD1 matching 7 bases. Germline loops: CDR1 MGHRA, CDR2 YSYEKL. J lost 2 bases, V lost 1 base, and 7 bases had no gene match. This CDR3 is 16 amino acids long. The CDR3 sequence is CASSQAPGQKNYGYTF. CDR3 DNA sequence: TGCGCCAGCAGCCAAGCCCCGGGACAGAAAAACTATGGCTACACCTTC.

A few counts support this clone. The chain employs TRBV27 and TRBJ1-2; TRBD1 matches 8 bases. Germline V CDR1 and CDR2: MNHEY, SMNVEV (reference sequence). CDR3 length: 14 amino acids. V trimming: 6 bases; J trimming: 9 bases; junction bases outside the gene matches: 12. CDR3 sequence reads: CASRPLSGGDSYTF. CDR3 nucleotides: TGTGCCAGCAGACCCCTCTCAGGGGGCGATAGCTACACCTTC.